The sequence of this T cell receptor beta chain was determined in a study of high-grade serous ovarian cancer treatment subgroups. This clone has just a few counts. Sequencing was performed with immunoSEQ multiplex PCR; in TCRdb, only in-frame clones are kept and a portion is missing. The sample includes some 40,000 clones, roughly three quarters of them seen just once. CDR1 and CDR2 (germline): MNHEY, SVGAGI. CDR3 length equals 15 residues. Trimming took off 5 bases at V and 2 bases at J, with 15 bases between the two ends. Tumor tissue was taken before any definitive surgery or chemotherapy was given.

The rearrangement joins TRBV6-5 to TRBJ1-1; maybe TRBD1 (6 bases). The material sequenced was tumor tissue. The receptor was derived from a human donor with high-grade serous ovarian cancer. The chain's CDR3 is CASSPNGTPNTEAFF. In DNA form, the CDR3 reads TGTGCCAGCAGTCCTAACGGGACACCCAACACTGAAGCTTTCTTT.